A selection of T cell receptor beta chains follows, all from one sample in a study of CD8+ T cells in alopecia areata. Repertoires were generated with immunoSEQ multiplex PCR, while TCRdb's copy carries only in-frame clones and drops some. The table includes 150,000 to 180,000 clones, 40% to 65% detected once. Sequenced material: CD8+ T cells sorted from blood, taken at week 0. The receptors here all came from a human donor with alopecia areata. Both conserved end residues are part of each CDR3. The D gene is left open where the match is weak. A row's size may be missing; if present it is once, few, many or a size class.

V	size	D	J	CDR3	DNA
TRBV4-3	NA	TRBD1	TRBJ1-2	CASSQDVSGRGLNYGYTF	TGCGCCAGCAGCCAAGACGTAAGCGGCAGGGGGCTTAACTATGGCTACACCTTC
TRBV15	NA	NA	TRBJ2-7	CATSREGWDSDF	TGTGCCACCAGCAGAGAAGGGTGGGACTCTGACTTC
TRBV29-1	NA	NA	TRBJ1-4	CSILGEKLFF	TGCAGCATTTTGGGAGAAAAACTGTTTTTT
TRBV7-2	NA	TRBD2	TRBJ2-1	CASSLDSGGAAREQFF	TGTGCCAGCAGCTTAGATAGCGGGGGGGCGGCGCGTGAGCAGTTCTTC
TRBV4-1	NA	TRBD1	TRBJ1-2	CASSQGRGYDGYTF	TGCGCCAGCAGCCAGGGCAGGGGGTATGATGGCTACACCTTC
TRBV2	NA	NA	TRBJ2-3	CASSERGATDTQYF	TGTGCCAGCAGTGAAAGGGGCGCGACAGATACGCAGTATTTT
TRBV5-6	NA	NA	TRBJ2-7	CASSLGTTYEQYF	TGTGCCAGCAGCTTAGGCACCACCTACGAGCAGTACTTC
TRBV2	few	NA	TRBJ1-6	CASSERSVDNSPLHF	TGTGCCAGCAGTGAACGGTCAGTCGATAATTCACCCCTCCACTTT
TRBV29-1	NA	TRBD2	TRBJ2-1	CSVVPERGNEQFF	TGCAGCGTTGTCCCCGAGCGGGGGAATGAGCAGTTCTTC
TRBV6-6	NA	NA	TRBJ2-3	CASSYANPTDTQYF	TGTGCCAGCAGTTACGCGAACCCCACAGATACGCAGTATTTT
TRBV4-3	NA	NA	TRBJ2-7	CASSQDWTGEDEQYF	TGCGCCAGCAGCCAAGATTGGACTGGGGAAGACGAGCAGTACTTC
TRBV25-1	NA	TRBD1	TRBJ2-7	CASSVRPGTGVYEQYF	TGTGCCAGCAGTGTGCGTCCCGGGACAGGGGTCTACGAGCAGTACTTC
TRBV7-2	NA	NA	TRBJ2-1	CASTSRSGNEQFF	TGTGCCAGCACCTCTAGGTCAGGCAATGAGCAGTTCTTC
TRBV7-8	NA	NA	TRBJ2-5	CASSSRGGEETQYF	TGTGCCAGCAGCTCTAGAGGGGGGGAAGAGACCCAGTACTTC
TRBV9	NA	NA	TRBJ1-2	CASSGVDGYTF	TGTGCCAGCAGCGGCGTGGATGGCTACACCTTC
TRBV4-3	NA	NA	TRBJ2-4	CASSQDSLIAKNIQYF	TGCGCCAGCAGCCAAGATTCCCTAATAGCCAAAAACATTCAGTACTTC
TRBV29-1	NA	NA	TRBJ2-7	CSVEATGNSGEQYF	TGCAGCGTTGAAGCGACAGGAAACTCCGGCGAGCAGTACTTC
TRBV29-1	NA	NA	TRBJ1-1	CSVWGQGVNTEAFF	TGCAGCGTCTGGGGCCAGGGAGTGAACACTGAAGCTTTCTTT
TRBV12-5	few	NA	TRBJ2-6	CASASGANVLTF	TGTGCTAGTGCCTCTGGGGCCAACGTCCTGACTTTC
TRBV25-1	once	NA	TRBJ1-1	CASRLGNTEAFF	TGTGCCAGCAGGTTGGGGAACACTGAAGCTTTCTTT
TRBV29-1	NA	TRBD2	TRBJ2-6	CSVRGSGLAEDGANVLTF	TGCAGCGTTAGAGGGTCGGGACTAGCCGAAGATGGGGCCAACGTCCTGACTTTC
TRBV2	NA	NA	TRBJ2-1	CASSSEGVSYNEQFF	TGTGCCAGCAGTTCGGAGGGCGTCTCCTACAATGAGCAGTTCTTC
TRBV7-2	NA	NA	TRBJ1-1	CASSLGTITEAFF	TGTGCCAGCAGCTTAGGTACGATAACTGAAGCTTTCTTT
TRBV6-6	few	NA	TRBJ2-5	CASGDIGKETQYF	TGTGCCAGCGGGGACATCGGAAAGGAGACCCAGTACTTC
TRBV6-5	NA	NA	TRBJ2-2	CASSYSSGNTGELFF	TGTGCCAGCAGTTACTCGTCAGGGAACACCGGGGAGCTGTTTTTT
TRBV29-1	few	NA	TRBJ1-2	CSAYTIPDKTGHGYTF	TGCAGCGCGTACACCATCCCCGATAAAACAGGGCATGGCTACACCTTC
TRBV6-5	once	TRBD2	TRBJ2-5	CASSVRTSTETQYF	TGTGCCAGCAGCGTACGGACTAGTACAGAGACCCAGTACTTC
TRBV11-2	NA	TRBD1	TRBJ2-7	CASSKDGTGSKMQYF	TGTGCCAGCAGCAAAGACGGGACAGGGTCAAAGATGCAGTACTTC
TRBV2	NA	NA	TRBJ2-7	CASSDPAGETYEQYF	TGTGCCAGCAGTGATCCGGCAGGAGAGACCTACGAGCAGTACTTC
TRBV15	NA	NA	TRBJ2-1	CATSTLGHNSYNEQFF	TGTGCCACCAGCACCCTTGGACATAACTCCTACAATGAGCAGTTCTTC
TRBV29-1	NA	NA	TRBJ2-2	CSVAANTGELFF	TGCAGCGTTGCCGCGAACACCGGGGAGCTGTTTTTT
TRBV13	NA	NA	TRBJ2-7	CASSPPGAGNEQYF	TGTGCCAGCAGCCCACCGGGAGCCGGGAACGAGCAGTACTTC
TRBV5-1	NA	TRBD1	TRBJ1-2	CASSLDPGQGVYGYTF	TGCGCCAGCAGCTTGGATCCGGGACAGGGGGTTTATGGCTACACCTTC
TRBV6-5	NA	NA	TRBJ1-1	CASRTNTEAFF	TGTGCCAGCAGGACGAACACTGAAGCTTTCTTT
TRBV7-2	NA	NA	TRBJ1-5	CASSSDQIRQPQHF	TGTGCCAGCAGCTCCGACCAGATCAGGCAGCCCCAGCATTTT
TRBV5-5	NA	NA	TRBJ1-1	CASSHLDTEAFF	TGTGCCAGCAGTCACCTGGACACTGAAGCTTTCTTT
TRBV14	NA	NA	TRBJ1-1	CASSLRDFGTEAFF	TGTGCCAGCAGCCTTCGGGATTTTGGCACTGAAGCTTTCTTT
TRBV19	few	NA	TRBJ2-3	CASSMMGAGSTDTQYF	TGTGCCAGTAGTATGATGGGGGCCGGGAGCACAGATACGCAGTATTTT
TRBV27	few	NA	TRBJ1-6	CASSDRGSNSPLHF	TGTGCCAGCAGTGACCGGGGCTCAAATTCACCCCTCCACTTT
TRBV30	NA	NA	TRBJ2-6	CAWSVWNSGANVLTF	TGTGCCTGGAGTGTCTGGAACTCTGGGGCCAACGTCCTGACTTTC
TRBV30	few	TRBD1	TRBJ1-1	CAWSGGGAKGAFF	TGTGCCTGGAGTGGAGGGGGCGCTAAGGGAGCTTTCTTT
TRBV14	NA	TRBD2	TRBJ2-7	CASSQYGGGAYEQYF	TGTGCCAGCAGCCAATACGGCGGGGGTGCCTACGAGCAGTACTTC
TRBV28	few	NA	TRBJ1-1	CASSLTVNTEAFF	TGTGCCAGCAGTTTAACGGTGAACACTGAAGCTTTCTTT
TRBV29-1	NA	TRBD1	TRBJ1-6	CSVDHDRGKFADSPLHF	TGCAGCGTAGACCACGACAGGGGGAAATTCGCTGATTCACCCCTCCACTTT
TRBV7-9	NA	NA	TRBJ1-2	CASSSTPQGGSGYTF	TGTGCCAGCAGCTCGACACCCCAAGGGGGGAGCGGCTACACCTTC
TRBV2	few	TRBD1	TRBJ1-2	CASSEPGQGINYGYTF	TGTGCCAGCAGTGAGCCCGGACAGGGGATCAACTATGGCTACACCTTC
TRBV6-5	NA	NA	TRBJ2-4	CASSPRADLKNIQYF	TGTGCCAGCAGCCCCCGCGCGGACTTGAAAAACATTCAGTACTTC
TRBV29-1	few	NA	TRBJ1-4	CSVFSTNEKLFF	TGCAGCGTTTTTTCAACTAATGAAAAACTGTTTTTT
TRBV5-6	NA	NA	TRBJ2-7	CASSPYNPTGRRDYEQYF	TGTGCCAGCAGCCCGTATAATCCAACCGGACGGAGAGACTACGAGCAGTACTTC
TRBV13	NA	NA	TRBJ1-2	CASTGRYGYTF	TGTGCCAGCACGGGCAGATATGGCTACACCTTC
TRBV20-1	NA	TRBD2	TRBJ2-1	CSAVPGREFF	TGCAGTGCTGTCCCAGGGAGGGAGTTCTTC
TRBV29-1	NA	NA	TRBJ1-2	CSVDLDNYGYTF	TGCAGCGTTGATTTGGATAACTATGGCTACACCTTC
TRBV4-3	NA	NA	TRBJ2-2	CASSQGRRGRAGELFF	TGCGCCAGCAGCCAAGGGCGCAGGGGGAGGGCCGGGGAGCTGTTTTTT
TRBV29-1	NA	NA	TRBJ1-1	CSVATSTEAFF	TGCAGCGTTGCGACTAGCACTGAAGCTTTCTTT
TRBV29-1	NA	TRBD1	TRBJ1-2	CSVENTGTEGYGYTF	TGCAGCGTTGAAAACACCGGGACAGAAGGCTATGGCTACACCTTC
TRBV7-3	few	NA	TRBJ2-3	CASSPVGGAGDTQYF	TGTGCCAGCAGCCCCGTGGGGGGGGCGGGAGATACGCAGTATTTT
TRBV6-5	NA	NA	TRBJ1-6	CASTYSPGSPLHF	TGTGCCAGCACCTACAGTCCCGGTTCACCCCTCCACTTT
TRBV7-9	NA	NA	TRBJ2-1	CASEWGYNEQFF	TGTGCCAGCGAGTGGGGGTACAATGAGCAGTTCTTC
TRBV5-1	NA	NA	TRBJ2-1	CASSSESYNEQFF	TGCGCCAGCAGCAGCGAATCCTACAATGAGCAGTTCTTC